This T cell receptor beta chain was retrieved from a study of control samples from healthy donors and cancer patients. The protocol was immunoSEQ multiplex PCR, while the TCRdb copy is restricted to in-frame clones and leaves out a portion. The data show fewer than 110,000 clones, approximately 90% seen once. This sequence originates from a man aged 30 to 39 in good health. Input material: blood.

The CDR3 DNA reads TGTGCCAGCAGCTCAGTTGCTAGCGGGGGAAGCACAGATACGCAGTATTTT. Encoded protein: CASSSVASGGSTDTQYF. V is TRBV7-3 and J is TRBJ2-3; 10 nucleotides align to TRBD2. Unmatched junction bases numbered 7, after V lost 4 bases and J lost 0 bases. The CDR3 extends over 17 amino acids. CDR1 and CDR2 (germline): SGHTA, FQGTGA.